The 13 T cell receptor beta chains listed next were all sequenced from one sample in a study of T-cell memory formation after mild COVID-19. MiXCR, run by TCRdb on the 5' RACE reads, gives a single entry per CDR3 protein. The table has more than 400,000 distinct CDR3 sequences, about 20% seen once; the top ten hold 12%. The sample consisted of PBMCs or a T cell subset sorted from them (not recorded which). The receptors derive from an adult woman who had mild COVID-19 (a few samples of this study predate the infection). Cell type and time point are not known.

This rearrangement joins TRBV6-5 to TRBJ2-1; TRBD2 agrees at 14 bases. The CDR3 totals 19 residues. The germline V gene encodes CDR1 MNHEY and CDR2 SVGAGI. The ends lost 0 bases at V and 0 bases at J; junction bases unmatched: 4. The CDR3 region is CASSYSGLAGASSYNEQFF. The CDR3 nucleotides are TGTGCCAGCAGTTACTCGGGACTAGCGGGGGCGAGCTCCTACAATGAGCAGTTCTTC.

This clonotype appeared a few times. V and J are TRBV23-1 and TRBJ1-5; the match to TRBD1 covers 9 bases. TRBV23-1 is identified as an open reading frame with a role that is uncertain. V was pared by 7 bases and J by 2 bases, with 9 bases of the junction left unmatched. The CDR3 loop spans 16 amino acids. CDR3 in DNA: TGCGCCAGCAAGGGACAGGGCTGTGGGGGCAATCAGCCCCAGCATTTT. Its protein product is CASKGQGCGGNQPQHF.

The chain recombines TRBV15 with TRBJ2-1, with D possibly being TRBD2 (7 bases). This CDR3 region has 15 residues. Germline V lookup: CDR1 LNHNV, CDR2 YYDKDF (reference sequence). V was cut by 0 bases and J by 7 bases, with 13 bases left in between. This CDR3 is CATSRDRGGRNEQFF. CDR3 DNA: TGTGCCACCAGCAGAGATAGGGGGGGGCGGAATGAGCAGTTCTTC.

V usage is TRBV7-9 and J usage is TRBJ2-1; 10 nucleotides align to TRBD2. The V gene end was trimmed by 5 bases and the J gene end by 5 bases; junction bases not matched to a gene: 12. Germline V CDR1 and CDR2: SEHNR, FQNEAQ (reference sequence). The CDR3 has 17 residues. The chain's CDR3 is CASSPQRASGSHNEQFF. CDR3 bases: TGTGCCAGCAGCCCCCAGAGAGCTAGCGGGAGCCACAATGAGCAGTTCTTC. Looking up the rest from reference TRBV7-9 and TRBJ2-1 gives the full variable domain: DTGVSQNPRHKITKRGQNVTFRCDPISEHNRLYWYRQTLGQGPEFLTYFQNEAQLEKSRLLSDRFSAERPKGSFSTLEIQRTEQGDSAMYLCASSPQRASGSHNEQFFGPGTRLTVL.

This clonotype came up a few times. The genes are TRBV29-1 and TRBJ1-2, with D possibly TRBD1 on 6 matching bases. V gave up 1 base and J gave up 10 bases, with 13 bases separating them. CDR3 size: 12 residues. Germline values: CDR1 SQVTM, CDR2 ANQGSEA. The CDR3 DNA is TGCAGCGTTGAAGCGGTCAGGGGATTCTACACCTTC. This translates into CSVEAVRGFYTF.

The V gene is TRBV12-3 or TRBV12-4, the J gene TRBJ1-1; D possibly corresponds to TRBD1 (6 bases). The CDR3 contains 13 residues. V was cut by 1 base and J by 11 bases, with 14 bases left in between. CDR3 residues: CASSLGFGGAAFF. The CDR3 coding sequence is TGTGCCAGCAGTTTAGGTTTCGGGGGGGCGGCTTTCTTT.

This clonotype was seen more than once but under ten times. V is TRBV20-1 and J is TRBJ1-1; unclear D gene. CDR3 size: 19 residues. V dropped 1 base and J dropped 7 bases, with 31 bases sitting between them. The germline V gene encodes CDR1 DFQATT and CDR2 SNEGSKA (reference sequence). The chain's CDR3 is CSARVPLHTDFLIFGEAFF. DNA of the CDR3: TGCAGTGCTAGAGTCCCCCTCCACACCGATTTCCTGATCTTTGGTGAAGCTTTCTTT.

The genes are TRBV4-1 and TRBJ1-4; 7 bases line up with TRBD1. The CDR3 is 15 amino acids. CDR1 and CDR2 from the germline V gene are MGHRA and YSYEKL. J gave up 4 bases and V 6 bases, and 8 bases lay outside the gene matches. This CDR3 is CASSYRTGLNEKLFF. CDR3 bases: TGCGCCAGCAGTTACAGGACAGGTCTTAATGAAAAACTGTTTTTT.

The V gene is TRBV6-6, the J gene TRBJ1-1; a weak D match, TRBD1 (6 bases). This CDR3 has 16 amino acids. Trimming left V 5 bases short and J 2 bases short, with 18 bases between. Germline V lookup: CDR1 MNHNY, CDR2 SVGAGI (reference sequence). CDR3 DNA sequence: TGTGCCAGCAGTCAAAGAACAACAGGGAGAAACACTGAAGCTTTCTTT. Protein sequence: CASSQRTTGRNTEAFF.

This clonotype was detected ten times or more. This chain joins TRBV7-3 and TRBJ2-1, with D perhaps matching TRBD2 (6 bases). In germline, CDR1 is SGHTA, CDR2 FQGTGA. This CDR3 has 15 residues. V was clipped by 1 base and J by 5 bases, with 12 bases between them. CDR3 in DNA: TGTGCCAGCAGCTTAATGCGGGGTAGGAACAATGAGCAGTTCTTC. This translates into CASSLMRGRNNEQFF.

The chain is built from TRBV5-1 and TRBJ2-2, with 7 bases identical to TRBD2. The J segment lost 3 bases and the V segment lost 0 bases, leaving 5 bases of the junction unmatched. CDR3 length: 16 amino acids. The germline CDR1 and CDR2 sequences are SGHRS and YFSETQ. For the CDR3, the DNA is TGCGCCAGCAGCTTGGGTCTTAGCGGGTACACCGGGGAGCTGTTTTTT. Translation gives CASSLGLSGYTGELFF.

V is TRBV6-5 and J is TRBJ1-1; D not resolved. Trimming removed 6 bases from V and 11 bases from J, with 13 bases in between. The germline gives CDR1 MNHEY, CDR2 SVGAGI. The CDR3 runs 11 residues. CDR3 sequence reads: CASSGALGAFF. Here the CDR3 DNA reads TGTGCCAGCAGCGGCGCATTGGGGGCTTTCTTT.

A few counts support this clonotype. V is TRBV12-3 or TRBV12-4 and J is TRBJ2-7, with 8 nucleotides matching TRBD1. With 6 bases clipped from V and 3 bases from J, the junction kept 13 bases outside the gene matches. The CDR3 consists of 16 residues. In DNA, the CDR3 is TGTGCCAGCAGCCCGGGACAGGCCCTGCGAAACTACGAGCAGTACTTC. It encodes CASSPGQALRNYEQYF.